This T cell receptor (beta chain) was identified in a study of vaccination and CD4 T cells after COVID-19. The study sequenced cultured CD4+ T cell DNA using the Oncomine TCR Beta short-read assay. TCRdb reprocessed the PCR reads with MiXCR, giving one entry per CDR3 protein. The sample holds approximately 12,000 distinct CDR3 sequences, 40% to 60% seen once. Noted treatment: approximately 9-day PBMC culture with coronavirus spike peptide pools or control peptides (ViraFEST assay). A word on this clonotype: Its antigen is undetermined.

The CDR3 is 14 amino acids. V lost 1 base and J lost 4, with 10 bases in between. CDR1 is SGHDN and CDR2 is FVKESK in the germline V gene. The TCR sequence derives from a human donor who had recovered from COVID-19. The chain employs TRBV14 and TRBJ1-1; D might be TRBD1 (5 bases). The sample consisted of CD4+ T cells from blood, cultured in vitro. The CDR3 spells CASSQVSGVTEAFF. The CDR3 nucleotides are TGTGCCAGCAGCCAAGTGTCGGGGGTCACTGAAGCTTTCTTT.